A single sample is the source of the 27 T cell receptor beta chains below, sequenced in a study of identical twins. Via MiXCR, TCRdb re-called the 5' RACE reads, giving one row per CDR3 protein. The data hold 650,000 to 750,000 distinct CDR3 sequences, with approximately 21% observed a single time. This sample also belongs to another study, concerning T cells expressing NK-cell markers.

Sequencing used PBMCs. These receptors came from a woman aged 18-29 years in good health.

CDR3 amino acids: CSVETGLAGEEQFF. The CDR3 region has the DNA TGCAGCGTTGAAACGGGACTAGCGGGGGAAGAGCAGTTCTTC. The V gene is TRBV29-1, the J gene TRBJ2-1, with 14 bases matching TRBD2. The CDR3 contains 14 residues. CDR1 SQVTM and CDR2 ANQGSEA come from the germline V gene. The ends lost 2 bases at V and 10 bases at J; junction bases unmatched: 4.

This clonotype was counted between two and nine times. The rearrangement links TRBV9 to TRBJ2-1; 9 nucleotides match TRBD2. V shed 0 bases and J 9 bases; nucleotides not matched to a gene: 7. The CDR3 runs 15 residues. Per germline, CDR1 SGDLS and CDR2 YYNGEE. The CDR3: CASSVGVAGAGEQFF. CDR3 nucleotide sequence: TGTGCCAGCAGCGTAGGGGTAGCGGGAGCGGGTGAGCAGTTCTTC.

This clonotype was detected only a few times. V gene TRBV4-3 combines with J gene TRBJ2-5; 7 positions match TRBD2. V was clipped by 0 bases and J by 1 base; unmatched bases: 8. Germline CDR1 reads LGHNA; CDR2 reads YSLEER. This CDR3 is built from 17 residues. The CDR3 spells CASSQEIDPSGQETQYF. Here the CDR3 DNA reads TGCGCCAGCAGCCAAGAAATCGACCCTAGCGGCCAAGAGACCCAGTACTTC.

This clonotype was seen a handful of times. This chain joins TRBV12-3 or TRBV12-4 and TRBJ2-1; the D gene is possibly TRBD2 (7 bases). The CDR3 spans 15 residues. The V gene lost 3 bases and the J gene lost 8 bases, with 17 bases spanning the gap. CDR3 protein: CASSFGLGGTDEQFF. The CDR3 bases are TGTGCCAGCAGTTTTGGACTAGGGGGGACGGATGAGCAGTTCTTC.

The J gene is TRBJ2-3, the V gene TRBV20-1; the match to TRBD2 covers 9 bases. Looked up from germline, CDR1 is DFQATT and CDR2 is SNEGSKA (reference sequence). This CDR3 is 16 amino acids long. The J segment lost 5 bases and the V segment lost 5 bases, leaving 14 bases of the junction unmatched. The CDR3 DNA reads as TGCAGTGCTTGGGGGGGGAATAGCGGGAGAGGAGATACGCAGTATTTT. Protein sequence: CSAWGGNSGRGDTQYF.

This clonotype was counted between two and nine times. The V and J genes are TRBV29-1 and TRBJ2-7, with 12 bases matching TRBD1. The CDR3 spans 14 residues. CDR1 is SQVTM, CDR2 ANQGSEA, per germline. V shed 4 bases, J shed 7 bases, and the junction held 8 bases outside the gene matches. The DNA for the CDR3 is TGCAGCGTTGCGCGGGACAGGGGGCAACGTGAGCAGTACTTC. Translating it yields CSVARDRGQREQYF.

This clonotype was seen only a few times. The chain links TRBV10-3 to TRBJ2-2; D is perhaps TRBD1 or TRBD2 (5 bases each). Germline values: CDR1 ENHRY, CDR2 SYGVKD. V was cut by 4 bases and J by 6 bases, with 15 bases left in between. There are 15 residues in the CDR3. DNA of the CDR3: TGTGCCATCAGTGGTAGTAGCAGGGACGCCGGGGAGCTGTTTTTT. It codes for CAISGSSRDAGELFF.

The chain employs TRBV20-1 and TRBJ1-5; D is undetermined. Trimming took 3 bases from V and 4 from J, leaving 13 bases between them. CDR3 length: 14 residues. Germline CDR1 reads DFQATT; CDR2 reads SNEGSKA (reference sequence). The CDR3: CSASGGLRNQPQHF. Written as DNA, the CDR3 is TGCAGTGCTAGCGGAGGGCTCCGGAATCAGCCCCAGCATTTT.

This clonotype was seen a handful of times. V is TRBV12-3 or TRBV12-4 and J is TRBJ1-6; D is undetermined. With 3 bases removed from V and 6 bases from J, the gap between germline ends came to 6 bases. This CDR3 is built from 13 residues. The CDR3 region is CASSLNSNSPLHF. CDR3 DNA sequence: TGTGCCAGCAGTTTGAACAGTAATTCACCCCTCCACTTT.

The sample holds a few counts of this clonotype. The V call is TRBV29-1, the J call TRBJ1-2; no definite D call. Deletions cut 1 base from V and 0 bases from J, with 6 bases between. CDR3 length: 13 residues. Germline V lookup: CDR1 SQVTM, CDR2 ANQGSEA. CDR3 nucleotide sequence: TGCAGCGTTGAAGCGGGCTCTAACTATGGCTACACCTTC. It yields the protein CSVEAGSNYGYTF.

This chain links TRBV29-1 with TRBJ1-1; 10 bases match TRBD1. Germline lookup yields CDR1 SQVTM and CDR2 ANQGSEA. CDR3 size: 15 residues. J gave up 3 bases and V 3 bases, and 7 bases lay outside the gene matches. The CDR3 DNA follows: TGCAGCGTTGATCTCGGACAGGGGGTTTACACTGAAGCTTTCTTT. Protein product: CSVDLGQGVYTEAFF.

V is TRBV24-1 and J is TRBJ2-2; tentatively, D is TRBD1 (6 bases). V lost 5 bases and J 5 bases, leaving 11 bases between the germline ends. This CDR3 is built from 14 residues. The V gene's germline CDR1 is KGHDR and CDR2 SFDVKD. DNA for the CDR3: TGTGCCACCAGTGCTGCAGGGGCAACCGGGGAGCTGTTTTTT. It specifies CATSAAGATGELFF.

The chain links TRBV11-2 to TRBJ2-5, with 13 bases aligning to TRBD2. The CDR3 has 17 residues. Germline-derived CDR1 and CDR2 are SGHAT and FQNNGV. Germline trimming cut 3 bases from V and 2 bases from J; bases unmatched to any gene: 6. CDR3 coding DNA: TGTGCCAGCAGCTTGCGGGGGACTAGCGGGATGCAAGAGACCCAGTACTTC. It specifies CASSLRGTSGMQETQYF. Complete variable domain (other parts from reference TRBV11-2 and TRBJ2-5): EAGVAQSPRYKIIEKRQSVAFWCNPISGHATLYWYQQILGQGPKLLIQFQNNGVVDDSQLPKDRFSAERLKGVDSTLKIQPAKLEDSAVYLCASSLRGTSGMQETQYFGPGTRLLVL.

The chain joins TRBV20-1 to TRBJ2-1; 10 bases are a match to TRBD2. The CDR3 has 20 amino acids. Germline lookup yields CDR1 DFQATT and CDR2 SNEGSKA (reference sequence). V shed 3 bases, J shed 0 bases, and the junction held 17 bases outside the gene matches. The CDR3 nucleotides read TGCAGTGCTAGCAAGCAAAGGGTAGCGGGGGGCTCCGGCTCCTACAATGAGCAGTTCTTC. This translates into CSASKQRVAGGSGSYNEQFF.

The chain joins TRBV3-1 to TRBJ2-3; maybe TRBD2 (6 bases). This CDR3 is built from 14 residues. CDR1 LGHDT and CDR2 YNNKEL come from the germline V gene (reference sequence). V lost 0 bases to trimming and J lost 10 bases, with 14 bases between them. The CDR3: CASSQDVASGSQYF. The CDR3, as DNA: TGTGCCAGCAGCCAAGACGTAGCGAGCGGGTCGCAGTATTTT.

The gene calls are TRBV6-1 and TRBJ2-7; 12 nucleotides line up with TRBD2. Germline V gene sequence: CDR1 MNHNS, CDR2 SASEGT. This CDR3 comprises 16 residues. Trimming removed 6 bases from V and 2 bases from J; junction bases left unmatched: 8. The CDR3 coding sequence is TGTGCCAGCAGGCGGACTAGCGGGACTTGGGCCTACGAGCAGTACTTC. It codes for CASRRTSGTWAYEQYF.

This clonotype was observed a handful of times. This chain links TRBV12-3 or TRBV12-4 with TRBJ2-1; 8 bases agree with TRBD2. CDR3 length equals 14 residues. Trimming removed 7 bases from V and 10 bases from J; junction bases left unmatched: 12. CDR3 in amino acids: CASNPYSGVGEQFF. The CDR3 nucleotides read TGTGCCAGCAATCCCTATAGCGGGGTGGGGGAGCAGTTCTTC.

The chain joins TRBV20-1 to TRBJ2-1, with TRBD2 matching over 9 bases. CDR3 length: 13 amino acids. Germline lookup yields CDR1 DFQATT and CDR2 SNEGSKA (reference sequence). V shed 3 bases and J 16 bases; nucleotides not matched to a gene: 13. CDR3 in amino acids: CSASDDPGTSSFF. The DNA for the CDR3 is TGCAGTGCTAGCGATGACCCCGGGACTAGCTCCTTCTTC.

V usage is TRBV29-1 and J usage is TRBJ2-5; D not resolved. CDR3 length equals 12 residues. Looked up from germline, CDR1 is SQVTM and CDR2 is ANQGSEA. Trimming removed 4 bases at V and 5 bases at J, with 11 bases between. CDR3 nucleotides: TGCAGCGTTGTGGGTCTCGGGGAGACCCAGTACTTC. This gives the protein CSVVGLGETQYF.

The chain links TRBV20-1 to TRBJ2-3; 15 positions agree with TRBD2. Germline trimming cut 2 bases from V and 1 base from J; bases unmatched to any gene: 1. The CDR3 is 16 amino acids. Germline values: CDR1 DFQATT, CDR2 SNEGSKA (reference sequence). CDR3 sequence reads: CSARRTSGRGTDTQYF. DNA for the CDR3: TGCAGTGCTAGAAGGACTAGCGGGAGGGGCACAGATACGCAGTATTTT.

V gene TRBV29-1 combines with J gene TRBJ1-2; D is unclear. From germline, CDR1 is SQVTM and CDR2 ANQGSEA. The CDR3 consists of 12 residues. V was cut by 3 bases and J by 8 bases, with 13 bases left in between. Here the CDR3 reads CSVDFRGTGYTF. As DNA, the CDR3 is TGCAGCGTTGATTTCCGGGGAACAGGCTACACCTTC.

Written as DNA, the CDR3 is TGTGCCAGCAGCTTATACCCTAGCGGGAGGGCGAACACCGGGGAGCTGTTTTTT. Its translation is CASSLYPSGRANTGELFF. This chain connects TRBV7-8 to TRBJ2-2; 12 positions match TRBD2. CDR3 length: 18 residues. V was clipped by 2 bases and J by 0 bases; unmatched bases: 4. From germline, CDR1 is SGHVS and CDR2 FQNEAQ. Looking up the rest from reference TRBV7-8 and TRBJ2-2 gives the full variable domain: GAGVSQSPRYKVAKRGQDVALRCDPISGHVSLFWYQQALGQGPEFLTYFQNEAQLDKSGLPSDRFFAERPEGSVSTLKIQRTQQEDSAVYLCASSLYPSGRANTGELFFGEGSRLTVL.

This chain joins TRBV12-3 or TRBV12-4 and TRBJ2-1; TRBD2 might be the D (6 bases). The ends were cut back, 4 bases at V and 0 bases at J, with 10 bases in the middle. There are 15 residues in the CDR3. In DNA form, the CDR3 reads TGTGCCAGCAGTTGGGGGACTCTCTCCTACAATGAGCAGTTCTTC. It translates to CASSWGTLSYNEQFF.

There are a few counts of this clonotype. This chain connects TRBV5-1 to TRBJ2-3; D not certain. The CDR3 is 13 amino acids. Germline CDR1 is SGHRS and CDR2 is YFSETQ. V lost 3 bases, J lost 5 bases, and 10 bases lay in between. The CDR3 loop reads CASSWPGQDTQYF. The CDR3 DNA follows: TGCGCCAGCAGCTGGCCCGGTCAAGATACGCAGTATTTT.

The table lists this clonotype with a few counts. The chain employs TRBV20-1 and TRBJ2-6, with D perhaps TRBD1 or TRBD2 (5 bases each). The CDR3 extends over 18 amino acids. Germline V gene lookup returns CDR1 DFQATT and CDR2 SNEGSKA (reference sequence). Trimming left V 3 bases short and J 0 bases short, with 18 bases between. Here the CDR3 reads CSASPSPGANSGANVLTF. The CDR3, as DNA: TGCAGTGCTAGTCCTTCCCCCGGGGCCAACTCTGGGGCCAACGTCCTGACTTTC.

The chain joins TRBV27 to TRBJ2-3, with TRBD2 matching over 11 bases. J gave up 5 bases and V 10 bases, and 8 bases lay outside the gene matches. The germline gives CDR1 MNHEY, CDR2 SMNVEV (reference sequence). The CDR3 spans 14 residues. The CDR3 loop reads CAIARLAGLDTQYF. DNA of the CDR3: TGTGCCATCGCACGACTAGCGGGACTAGATACGCAGTATTTT.

In its sample, this clonotype was seen a few times. One junction end does not reproduce the germline sequence, and a read error may be involved. V gene TRBV9 combines with J gene TRBJ1-2; possibly TRBD1 for D (5 bases). Germline loops: CDR1 SGDLS, CDR2 YYNGEE. This CDR3 has 11 residues. The CDR3 sequence: CASSSRDAYSF. The CDR3 DNA is TGTGCCAGCAGCAGCCGGGACGCCTATTCCTTC.